A selection of T cell receptor beta chains follows, all from one sample in a study of vaccination and CD4 T cells after COVID-19. TCRdb re-called the PCR reads with MiXCR, one entry per CDR3 protein. The sample consists of roughly 13,000 distinct CDR3 sequences, less than 80% of them appearing once. No antigen has been assigned to these receptors. The sequencing sample was made of CD4+ T cells from blood, cultured in vitro. These receptors were obtained from a human donor who had recovered from COVID-19. Both conserved end residues are part of each CDR3. A D gene is named only where the DNA matches it firmly. The size field is filled for only some rows; it gives once, few, many or a size class.

j_call d_call clone_size v_call cdr3_aa cdr3_nt
TRBJ2-1 TRBD2 - TRBV24-1 CATSDHSAGVMNEQFF TGTGCCACCAGTGATCACTCAGCGGGAGTCATGAATGAGCAGTTCTTC
TRBJ2-6 - - TRBV6-1 CASSDSAGSGANVLTF TGTGCCAGCAGTGATAGCGCCGGCTCTGGGGCCAACGTCCTGACTTTC
TRBJ1-1 - - TRBV19 CASSARLNTEAFF TGTGCCAGTTCGGCCAGATTGAACACTGAAGCTTTCTTT
TRBJ1-1 - - TRBV7-2 CASSLVPANTEAFF TGTGCCAGCAGCTTAGTTCCGGCGAACACTGAAGCTTTCTTT
TRBJ1-5 TRBD1 - TRBV20-1 CSAPGTGNRPQHF TGCAGTGCGCCCGGGACAGGGAATCGGCCCCAGCATTTT
TRBJ1-5 TRBD1 - TRBV20-1 CSARSVSGTGNQPQHF TGCAGTGCTAGATCTGTCTCGGGGACAGGGAATCAGCCCCAGCATTTT
TRBJ2-2 - - TRBV10-1 CASSESTTTGGELFF TGCGCCAGCAGTGAGTCGACGACCACAGGCGGGGAGCTGTTTTTT
TRBJ2-7 - - TRBV7-7 CASSEGGLGEQYF TGTGCCAGCAGCGAGGGCGGGCTCGGGGAGCAGTACTTC
TRBJ2-1 TRBD1 - TRBV7-2 CATRTGVYYNEQFF TGTGCCACCCGGACAGGGGTATACTACAATGAGCAGTTCTTC
TRBJ2-1 - few TRBV6-4 CASSDWTRDCHNEQFF TGTGCCAGCAGTGACTGGACCCGGGACTGTCATAATGAGCAGTTCTTC
TRBJ1-6 - - TRBV2 CASGPKGAPLHF TGTGCCAGCGGTCCTAAAGGGGCACCCCTCCACTTT
TRBJ1-5 - - TRBV20-1 CSARNPARRRINQPQHF TGCAGTGCTAGAAACCCGGCCAGAAGGCGGATCAATCAGCCCCAGCATTTT
TRBJ2-5 TRBD1 - TRBV27 CASSRQTGVETQYF TGTGCCAGCAGTCGCCAGACAGGGGTCGAGACCCAGTACTTC
TRBJ2-1 - - TRBV20-1 CSATHTYEQFF TGCAGTGCCACCCACACCTATGAGCAGTTCTTC
TRBJ2-7 TRBD2 few TRBV6-2/TRBV6-3 CASSSAGGGSYEQYF TGTGCCAGCAGTTCCGCCGGGGGGGGCTCCTACGAGCAGTACTTC
TRBJ2-5 - - TRBV20-1 CRPSLETRGETQYF TGCAGGCCTTCTCTAGAGACACGGGGGGAGACCCAGTACTTC
TRBJ1-1 TRBD1 - TRBV7-3 CASSSPGQIVTEAFF TGTGCCAGCAGCTCTCCGGGACAGATCGTTACTGAAGCTTTCTTT
TRBJ1-2 TRBD1 once TRBV20-1 CSALGQAAINYGYTF TGCAGTGCTCTCGGACAGGCCGCCATTAACTATGGCTACACCTTC
TRBJ2-7 - - TRBV7-2 CASSLGGGPEQYF TGTGCCAGCAGCTTAGGGGGTGGCCCCGAGCAGTACTTC